The sequence of this T cell receptor (beta chain) was determined in a study of shared clonotypes between healthy human individuals. The CDR3 length is 16 residues. CDR1 is SGHRS and CDR2 is YFSETQ in the germline V gene. The J segment lost 2 bases and the V segment lost 4 bases, leaving 8 bases of the junction unmatched. Deep level was the assay's run setting. The genomic DNA of each subset was split evenly across several immunoSEQ plates. Scientists sequenced DNA from unsorted PBMC on ten immunoSEQ deep assay plates. Assay: immunoSEQ multiplex PCR; the TCRdb copy retains only in-frame clones and omits some. The top ten hold about 12% of the sample, which has about half a million clones, approximately 78% seen once. It was roughly 100 million PBMCs that unsorted samples used for genomic DNA. This clone has just one count.

The source is a woman in her thirties or forties in good health. Some clones in this sample may be carry-over from other donors' samples. V gene TRBV5-1 combines with J gene TRBJ2-5; 10 bases are shared with TRBD2. Sequences were obtained from PBMCs. The CDR3 loop reads CASSPIAGGGQETQYF. DNA for the CDR3: TGCGCCAGCAGCCCCATAGCGGGAGGCGGACAAGAGACCCAGTACTTC. The full variable domain, its missing parts supplied by reference TRBV5-1 and TRBJ2-5, is KAGVTQTPRYLIKTRGQQVTLSCSPISGHRSVSWYQQTPGQGLQFLFEYFSETQRNKGNFPGRFSGRQFSNSRSEMNVSTLELGDSALYLCASSPIAGGGQETQYFGPGTRLLVL.